This entry describes one T cell receptor (beta chain). The cohort comprised adults aged roughly 18 to 95 years residing in approximately 25 US areas. With 0 bases removed from V and 7 bases from J, the gap between germline ends came to 5 bases. Germline V lookup: CDR1 SGHRS, CDR2 YFSETQ. The CDR3 has 12 amino acids. Per the study methods: Reference gene primers were amplified, and this amplification served to estimate nucleated cell counts. Assay used: immunoSEQ multiplex PCR; TCRdb lists only in-frame clones, some missing. V and J calls and clone size come straight from that table; D and trimming were deduced from the DNA. The table records some 290,000 clones, more than 75% of them present only once. The sample is drawn from a study of blood T cell repertoires in COVID-19.

This TCR derives from a middle-aged woman with acute COVID-19. The chain recombines TRBV5-1 with TRBJ2-1, with no clear D. The source material was PBMCs or T cells enriched from blood (not recorded which). The CDR3 reads CASSLVENEQFF. The CDR3 nucleotides read TGCGCCAGCAGCTTGGTGGAGAATGAGCAGTTCTTC.